The 10 T cell receptor beta chains given below trace back to one sample, sequenced in a study of cytomegalovirus exposure and HLA in healthy donors. The PCR contained 60 Vbeta and 13 Jbeta primers. Only in-frame clones appear in the TCRdb table, and some are missing; sequencing was by immunoSEQ multiplex PCR. The table records approximately 100,000 clones, roughly 88% of them present only once. The sample consisted of PBMCs. Receptors originate from a woman younger than 35 in good health and CMV-seronegative.

The chain uses TRBV7-9 and TRBJ1-2; weak D call: TRBD1 (5 bases). The CDR3 runs to 15 residues. In germline, CDR1 is SEHNR, CDR2 FQNEAQ (reference sequence). The V end was cut by 0 bases, the J end by 5 bases, with 13 bases between. This CDR3 is CASSLASAGNYGYTF. CDR3 in DNA: TGTGCCAGCAGCTTAGCGTCGGCAGGGAATTATGGCTACACCTTC.

The V gene is TRBV7-2, the J gene TRBJ1-2, with D perhaps matching TRBD1 (5 bases). Germline V CDR1 and CDR2: SGHTA, FQGNSA. This CDR3 is built from 15 residues. Between the trimmed V and J ends, which lost 2 bases and 6 bases, there was a span of 16 bases. The DNA of the CDR3 is TGTGCCAGCAGCTTACCCACCCCAGGGATCAATGGCTACACCTTC. It codes for CASSLPTPGINGYTF.

V gene TRBV4-3 combines with J gene TRBJ2-7, with D perhaps matching TRBD1 (6 bases). The CDR3 covers 16 residues. Trimming stripped 1 base from V and 4 bases from J, with 17 bases between. CDR1 and CDR2 from the germline V gene are LGHNA and YSLEER. The CDR3 here is CASSQGGRSRRYEQYF. Written as DNA, the CDR3 is TGCGCCAGCAGCCAAGGGGGGCGGAGCCGGCGGTACGAGCAGTACTTC.

With regard to this clone: The sample holds other DNA sequences that translate to the same CDR3. This chain uses TRBV19 with TRBJ1-1, with D unclear. V gave up 3 bases and J gave up 1 base, with 6 bases separating them. The CDR3 runs to 13 residues. Germline V gene data show CDR1 as LNHDA and CDR2 as SQIVND (reference sequence). CDR3 loop: CASSISGNTEAFF. The CDR3 DNA follows: TGTGCCAGTAGTATTTCGGGGAACACTGAAGCTTTCTTT. Together with reference TRBV19 and TRBJ1-1, the CDR3 gives the full variable domain: DGGITQSPKYLFRKEGQNVTLSCEQNLNHDAMYWYRQDPGQGLRLIYYSQIVNDFQKGDIAEGYSVSREKKESFPLTVTSAQKNPTAFYLCASSISGNTEAFFGQGTRLTVV.

V gene TRBV30 combines with J gene TRBJ1-2; 10 nucleotides align to TRBD1. From germline, CDR1 is GTSNPN and CDR2 SVGIG (reference sequence). V shed 6 bases, J shed 4 bases, and the junction held 17 bases outside the gene matches. The CDR3 contains 17 residues. This chain's CDR3 is CACSPSRDRGRGYGYTF. CDR3 coding DNA: TGTGCCTGTTCCCCCTCCCGGGACAGGGGCAGGGGCTATGGCTACACCTTC. Variable domain in full (rest from reference TRBV30 and TRBJ1-2): SQTIHQWPATLVQPVGSPLSLECTVEGTSNPNLYWYRQAAGRGLQLLFYSVGIGQISSEVPQNLSASRPQDRQFILSSKKLLLSDSGFYLCACSPSRDRGRGYGYTFGSGTRLTVV.

This rearrangement joins TRBV7-2 to TRBJ2-7; possible D gene TRBD2, 5 bases. This CDR3 has 14 amino acids. The germline V gene encodes CDR1 SGHTA and CDR2 FQGNSA. The germline V and J ends were trimmed by 1 base and 3 bases, with 10 bases remaining between them. CDR3 region: CASSLGWGDYEQYF. DNA of the CDR3: TGTGCCAGCAGCTTAGGGTGGGGAGACTACGAGCAGTACTTC.

The chain couples TRBV14 to TRBJ2-7, with 8 bases identical to TRBD1. The CDR3 runs 13 residues. The germline gives CDR1 SGHDN, CDR2 FVKESK. V was pared by 5 bases and J by 10 bases, with 10 bases of the junction left unmatched. The CDR3 loop reads CASSSGQGQFQYF. The DNA of the CDR3 is TGTGCCAGCAGCTCCGGACAGGGACAGTTCCAGTACTTC.

This chain connects TRBV7-2 to TRBJ1-1; 8 positions match TRBD1. CDR1 is SGHTA and CDR2 is FQGNSA in the germline V gene. CDR3 length equals 15 residues. The V gene end was trimmed by 5 bases and the J gene end by 7 bases; junction bases not matched to a gene: 12. CDR3 protein: CASSPNIPGTGEAFF. CDR3 coding DNA: TGTGCCAGCAGCCCAAACATCCCCGGGACAGGTGAAGCTTTCTTT.

The V gene is TRBV9, the J gene TRBJ1-2; no clear D. Germline V gives CDR1 SGDLS, CDR2 YYNGEE. Trimming shortened V by 0 bases and J by 8 bases, and 14 bases separated the two germline ends. This CDR3 is built from 14 residues. The CDR3 DNA reads TGTGCCAGCAGCGTAGTGACCGATCGGAGCGGCTACACCTTC. It is translated as CASSVVTDRSGYTF.

The chain is built from TRBV7-2 and TRBJ1-1; a possible D gene is TRBD1 (6 bases). The CDR3 is 16 amino acids. The germline V gene has CDR1 SGHTA and CDR2 FQGNSA. V lost 5 bases and J 0 bases, leaving 16 bases between the germline ends. The CDR3 loop reads CASSPMTGRMNTEAFF. CDR3 sequence (DNA): TGTGCCAGCAGCCCAATGACAGGAAGGATGAACACTGAAGCTTTCTTT. The whole variable domain, remainder taken from reference TRBV7-2 and TRBJ1-1, is GAGVSQSPSNKVTEKGKDVELRCDPISGHTALYWYRQSLGQGLEFLIYFQGNSAPDKSGLPSDRFSAERTGGSVSTLTIQRTQQEDSAVYLCASSPMTGRMNTEAFFGQGTRLTVV.